Presented here are 29 T cell receptor beta chains from one specimen sequenced in a study of blood T cells in healthy people across ages. Alongside a J-beta primer mix, a sample-barcoded 5' primer served in a second PCR lasting roughly 7 to 12 cycles. TCRdb redid the calling of the 5' RACE reads with MiXCR, one entry per CDR3 protein. The sample carries approximately 2,000,000 distinct CDR3 sequences, about 39% recorded once. The material sequenced was blood. The receptors were gathered from a human donor in good health.

The chain employs TRBV7-8 and TRBJ1-5, with D perhaps TRBD1 (5 bases). The CDR3 is 19 amino acids. The germline V gene encodes CDR1 SGHVS and CDR2 FQNEAQ. Trimming stripped 5 bases from V and 0 bases from J, with 23 bases between. The CDR3 nucleotides read TGTGCCAGCAGCCACTTATTGAGGGGAACTCGTATTAGCAATCAGCCCCAGCATTTT. This codes for CASSHLLRGTRISNQPQHF. Combining the CDR3 with reference TRBV7-8 and TRBJ1-5 gives the whole variable domain GAGVSQSPRYKVAKRGQDVALRCDPISGHVSLFWYQQALGQGPEFLTYFQNEAQLDKSGLPSDRFFAERPEGSVSTLKIQRTQQEDSAVYLCASSHLLRGTRISNQPQHFGDGTRLSIL.

V is TRBV18 and J is TRBJ1-1; no reliable D call. The CDR3 length is 16 residues. Germline-derived CDR1 and CDR2 are KGHSH and LQKENI. Trimming stripped 2 bases from V and 4 bases from J, with 17 bases between. The CDR3 region has the DNA TGTGCCAGCTCACCATTTACCCACCATCCAGGCACTGAAGCTTTCTTT. Its protein is CASSPFTHHPGTEAFF.

The V gene is TRBV29-1, the J gene TRBJ1-1, with D possibly being TRBD1 (6 bases). Trimming left V 0 bases short and J 6 bases short, with 14 bases between. This CDR3 contains 14 residues. Germline CDR1 and CDR2: SQVTM and ANQGSEA. The CDR3 spells CSVEDRGGWAEAFF. DNA for the CDR3: TGCAGCGTTGAAGATCGAGGGGGATGGGCTGAAGCTTTCTTT.

V is TRBV27 and J is TRBJ1-1; 7 bases are a match to TRBD1. The CDR3 totals 14 residues. The trim removed 2 bases at V and 4 bases at J, leaving 4 bases unmatched. Germline-derived CDR1 and CDR2 are MNHEY and SMNVEV (reference sequence). The CDR3 reads CASSLDDRATEAFF. For the CDR3, the DNA is TGTGCCAGCAGTTTAGACGACAGGGCCACTGAAGCTTTCTTT.

This sequence joins TRBV20-1 and TRBJ2-1; 7 bases match TRBD1. The CDR3 is made up of 15 amino acids. V dropped 6 bases and J dropped 2; count of bases not matched to a gene: 10. The germline V gene encodes CDR1 DFQATT and CDR2 SNEGSKA (reference sequence). The CDR3 nucleotides read TGCAGTGCCACTCAGGACAGGTCAACCTACAATGAGCAGTTCTTC. Translating gives CSATQDRSTYNEQFF.

This chain joins TRBV15 and TRBJ2-1; 12 nucleotides line up with TRBD1. The germline V gene encodes CDR1 LNHNV and CDR2 YYDKDF (reference sequence). The CDR3 is made up of 16 amino acids. J was trimmed by 2 bases and V by 5 bases; bases with no gene match: 4. For the CDR3, the DNA is TGTGCCACCAGCGGGACAGGGGGCTGGGCCTACAATGAGCAGTTCTTC. Protein sequence: CATSGTGGWAYNEQFF. The full variable domain, its missing parts supplied by reference TRBV15 and TRBJ2-1, is DAMVIQNPRYQVTQFGKPVTLSCSQTLNHNVMYWYQQKSSQAPKLLFHYYDKDFNNEADTPDNFQSRRPNTSFCFLDIRSPGLGDTAMYLCATSGTGGWAYNEQFFGPGTRLTVL.

The V gene is TRBV7-9, the J gene TRBJ2-1, with D unclear. The germline V and J ends were trimmed by 5 bases and 4 bases, with 9 bases remaining between them. Germline V gene lookup returns CDR1 SEHNR and CDR2 FQNEAQ (reference sequence). The CDR3 is made up of 13 amino acids. Here the CDR3 reads CASSETNYNEQFF. The CDR3, as DNA: TGTGCCAGCAGCGAAACAAATTACAATGAGCAGTTCTTC.

This clonotype was counted only a few times. The rearrangement joins TRBV29-1 to TRBJ1-2, with 10 nucleotides matching TRBD1. The CDR3 sequence is 16 residues long. The germline CDR1 and CDR2 sequences are SQVTM and ANQGSEA. The V and J ends lost 1 base and 5 bases, in that order; junction bases with no gene match: 10. CDR3 in DNA: TGCAGCGTTGAAGGGACAGGGGGTTTCGGTCATTATGGCTACACCTTC. This sequence encodes CSVEGTGGFGHYGYTF.

The rearrangement joins TRBV7-3 to TRBJ2-4; 8 bases line up with TRBD1. The DNA end is more similar to TRBJ2-7, so the J call may be wrong. Germline-derived CDR1 and CDR2 are SGHTA and FQGTGA. CDR3 length equals 14 residues. This CDR3 reads CASSPGQGFNEQYF. CDR3 DNA sequence: TGTGCCAGCAGCCCCGGACAGGGTTTCAACGAGCAGTACTTC.

The chain links TRBV5-1 to TRBJ2-1, with D possibly matching TRBD1 (5 bases). Germline values: CDR1 SGHRS, CDR2 YFSETQ. CDR3 size: 15 residues. Trimming removed 3 bases at V and 6 bases at J, with 16 bases between. CDR3 coding DNA: TGCGCCAGCAGCTCTGACCCTACAGGTGGCAATGAGCAGTTCTTC. Protein: CASSSDPTGGNEQFF.

V and J are TRBV20-1 and TRBJ2-3; a possible D gene is TRBD2 (5 bases). V was pared by 5 bases and J by 3 bases, with 24 bases between. The length of the CDR3 is 17 residues. Per germline, CDR1 DFQATT and CDR2 SNEGSKA (reference sequence). DNA of the CDR3: TGCAGTGCTGCTGGCTTAGGACTTCCCGTTACTACAGATACGCAGTATTTT. Residues: CSAAGLGLPVTTDTQYF.

The chain joins TRBV24-1 to TRBJ2-5; D assignment may be TRBD1 or TRBD2 (5 bases each). Germline V gene lookup returns CDR1 KGHDR and CDR2 SFDVKD. With 1 base removed from V and 1 base from J, the gap between germline ends came to 12 bases. The CDR3 spans 16 residues. The CDR3 region has the DNA TGTGCCACCAGTGATTTCCGGGGACGGCTCCAAGAGACCCAGTACTTC. Translated, it gives CATSDFRGRLQETQYF.

As regards this clonotype: At one end, the junction sequence differs from germline, possibly due to a read error. The chain joins TRBV20-1 to TRBJ2-7; possibly TRBD1 for D (5 bases). The CDR3 covers 13 residues. The germline V gene has CDR1 DFQATT and CDR2 SNEGSKA (reference sequence). CDR3 DNA sequence: TGCAGCGCTACCCCGGCCACAGGCTACGAGCAGTACTTC. Protein sequence: CSATPATGYEQYF.

This clonotype has just a few counts. The chain joins TRBV7-2 to TRBJ2-7; 9 nucleotides match TRBD1. V shed 6 bases and J 5 bases; nucleotides not matched to a gene: 11. The germline V gene encodes CDR1 SGHTA and CDR2 FQGNSA. The CDR3 covers 15 residues. CDR3 residues: CASSTRQGVIHEQYF. CDR3 DNA: TGTGCCAGCAGTACCCGACAGGGGGTGATCCACGAGCAGTACTTC.

This rearrangement joins TRBV7-9 to TRBJ1-6; D call uncertain. The CDR3 sequence is 13 residues long. The germline gives CDR1 SEHNR, CDR2 FQNEAQ (reference sequence). V was shortened by 1 base and J by 8 bases, with 6 bases between the two germline ends. The CDR3 region is CASSLGSDSPLHF. Here the CDR3 DNA reads TGTGCCAGCAGCTTAGGGTCGGATTCACCCCTCCACTTT.

The chain has TRBV27 and TRBJ2-5; the D is unclear. V lost 5 bases and J 5 bases, leaving 12 bases between the germline ends. This CDR3 region has 13 residues. Germline CDR1 and CDR2: MNHEY and SMNVEV (reference sequence). CDR3 bases: TGTGCCAGCAGTCACACCTCCTTGGAGACCCAGTACTTC. It yields the protein CASSHTSLETQYF.

The genes are TRBV28 and TRBJ2-4; no reliable D call. The CDR3 contains 11 residues. Germline assignment: CDR1 MDHEN and CDR2 SYDVKM. V dropped 2 bases and J dropped 8 bases, with 4 bases sitting between them. The CDR3 spells CASSLRYIQYF. DNA of the CDR3: TGTGCCAGCAGTTTAAGGTACATTCAGTACTTC.

This clonotype was seen only a few times. CDR3 coding DNA: TGTGCCAGCAGCCAAGACGCTACGGGAGGCCATCCCTACACCTTC. This codes for CASSQDATGGHPYTF. J is TRBJ1-2 and V is TRBV3-1; no reliable D call. Germline values: CDR1 LGHDT, CDR2 YNNKEL (reference sequence). V was trimmed by 0 bases and J by 10 bases, leaving 18 bases between them. The CDR3 totals 15 residues.

This clonotype was recorded once. The chain couples TRBV4-1 to TRBJ2-5; 11 bases map to TRBD1. V shed 2 bases, J shed 2 bases, and the junction held 13 bases outside the gene matches. The CDR3 runs 19 residues. Looked up from germline, CDR1 is MGHRA and CDR2 is YSYEKL. As DNA, the CDR3 is TGCGCCAGCAGCCAACTCCTGAGGTCTGGGACAGGGGGGCAAGAGACCCAGTACTTC. The encoded protein is CASSQLLRSGTGGQETQYF.

The chain couples TRBV7-2 to TRBJ2-7, with a weak D call TRBD1 (5 bases). This CDR3 spans 17 amino acids. Trimming took off 0 bases at V and 2 bases at J, with 17 bases between the two ends. The germline CDR1 and CDR2 sequences are SGHTA and FQGNSA. The CDR3: CASSLAGLPPETYEQYF. In DNA, the CDR3 is TGTGCCAGCAGCTTAGCGGGGCTGCCCCCTGAGACCTACGAGCAGTACTTC.

This clonotype was recorded once. The chain employs TRBV20-1 and TRBJ1-2, with D uncertain. The V and J ends lost 3 bases and 6 bases respectively, with 8 bases between them. Germline V CDR1 and CDR2: DFQATT, SNEGSKA (reference sequence). The CDR3 covers 11 residues. CDR3 in amino acids: CSARAGDGYTF. In DNA, the CDR3 is TGCAGTGCTAGGGCCGGTGATGGCTACACCTTC.

The sample holds a few counts of this clonotype. The chain uses TRBV20-1 and TRBJ2-5; D is undetermined. CDR1 is DFQATT, CDR2 SNEGSKA, per germline (reference sequence). V was cut by 3 bases and J by 0 bases, with 8 bases left in between. This CDR3 has 13 residues. The DNA for the CDR3 is TGCAGTGCTAGGAAGCCAAACCAAGAGACCCAGTACTTC. Translated: CSARKPNQETQYF.

This chain links TRBV7-9 with TRBJ2-1; maybe TRBD1 (6 bases). The CDR3 loop spans 11 amino acids. From germline, CDR1 is SEHNR and CDR2 FQNEAQ (reference sequence). Trimming pared 2 bases from V and 15 bases from J, leaving 11 bases between. The CDR3 is CASSLNGQTFF. The CDR3 DNA reads TGTGCCAGCAGCTTAAACGGACAGACGTTCTTC.

In its sample, this clonotype was seen a few times. The chain links TRBV20-1 to TRBJ2-3; D unresolved. Germline loops: CDR1 DFQATT, CDR2 SNEGSKA (reference sequence). V gave up 6 bases and J gave up 2 bases, with 15 bases separating them. CDR3 length: 14 residues. The CDR3 spells CSALPGPITDTQYF. DNA for the CDR3: TGCAGTGCCCTCCCCGGCCCGATCACAGATACGCAGTATTTT.

There are a few counts of this clonotype. V usage is TRBV2 and J usage is TRBJ2-7; 7 positions agree with TRBD1. The germline V gene has CDR1 SNHLY and CDR2 FYNNEI. The CDR3 runs to 20 residues. The V gene end was trimmed by 2 bases and the J gene end by 3 bases; junction bases not matched to a gene: 22. CDR3 bases: TGTGCCAGCAGTGAAAGGGGACAGACCACTGGTCCCCACATAATCTACGAGCAGTACTTC. This encodes CASSERGQTTGPHIIYEQYF.

The V and J genes are TRBV7-8 and TRBJ2-7; D may be TRBD1 (6 bases). Germline V gives CDR1 SGHVS, CDR2 FQNEAQ. The CDR3 is 13 residues long. With 0 bases removed from V and 6 bases from J, the gap between germline ends came to 9 bases. CDR3 residues: CASSLAGATEQYF. The CDR3 nucleotides are TGTGCCAGCAGCTTAGCGGGGGCTACCGAGCAGTACTTC.

A few counts support this clonotype. The chain combines TRBV7-8 with TRBJ2-5, with 12 bases that match TRBD2. Germline CDR1 is SGHVS and CDR2 is FQNEAQ. The CDR3 spans 19 residues. V gave up 2 bases and J gave up 2 bases; unmatched junction bases: 12. The CDR3 here is CASSLMPRRLAGEQETQYF. The DNA for the CDR3 is TGTGCCAGCAGCTTAATGCCTCGTCGACTAGCGGGGGAACAAGAGACCCAGTACTTC.

This clonotype was recorded many times. The chain joins TRBV20-1 to TRBJ2-1; 9 bases are a match to TRBD1. The germline V gene encodes CDR1 DFQATT and CDR2 SNEGSKA (reference sequence). The CDR3 is 16 amino acids. The V segment lost 3 bases and the J segment 6 bases; nucleotides outside the gene matches: 12. The CDR3, as DNA: TGCAGTGCTAGCCGAGCATCGGGACAGGGTGGCAATGAGCAGTTCTTC. Its translation is CSASRASGQGGNEQFF.

This clonotype has a handful of counts. The rearrangement uses TRBV24-1 and TRBJ2-3; no definite D call. Germline CDR1 reads KGHDR; CDR2 reads SFDVKD. Trimming removed 7 bases at V and 6 bases at J, with 13 bases between. The CDR3 is made up of 13 amino acids. The DNA of the CDR3 is TGTGCCACCAGCCAAGGGCCACCGGATACGCAGTATTTT. It specifies CATSQGPPDTQYF.